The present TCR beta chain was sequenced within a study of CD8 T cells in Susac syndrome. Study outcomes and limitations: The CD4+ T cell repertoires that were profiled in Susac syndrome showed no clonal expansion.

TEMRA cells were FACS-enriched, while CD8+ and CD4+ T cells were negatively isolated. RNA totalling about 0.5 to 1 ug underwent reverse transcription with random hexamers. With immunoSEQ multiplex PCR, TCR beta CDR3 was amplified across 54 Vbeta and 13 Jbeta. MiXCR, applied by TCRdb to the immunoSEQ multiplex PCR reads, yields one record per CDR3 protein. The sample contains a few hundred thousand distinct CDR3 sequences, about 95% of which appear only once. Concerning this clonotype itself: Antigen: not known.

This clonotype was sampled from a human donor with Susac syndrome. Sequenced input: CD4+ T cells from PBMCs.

The CDR3 nucleotides read TGCAGTGCCCAACGCGGGGCTAGCGGGGGGAGAGAGACCCAGTACTTC. Translated: CSAQRGASGGRETQYF. This chain links TRBV20-1 with TRBJ2-5; TRBD2 matches at 11 bases. Germline V lookup: CDR1 DFQATT, CDR2 SNEGSKA (reference sequence). Losses at the gene ends were 6 bases for V and 4 bases for J; bases not matched to a gene: 13. The CDR3 has 16 residues.